This TCR beta chain was retrieved from a study of cytomegalovirus exposure and HLA in healthy donors. Study-wide points: While the bulk of TCR sequences proved rare, some public TCRs turned up in many donors.

The V gene's germline CDR1 is LNHDA and CDR2 SQIVND (reference sequence). V lost 3 bases and J lost 7; bases outside the gene matches: 7. The CDR3 runs to 15 residues. The PCR ran on 60 Vbeta and 13 Jbeta primers. The method was immunoSEQ multiplex PCR; TCRdb's version includes in-frame clones alone and lacks a portion of them. The data show some 200,000 clones, approximately 80% seen once. Comment on this clone: The target antigen is unknown.

The J gene is TRBJ1-5, the V gene TRBV19, with 9 nucleotides matching TRBD1. What was sequenced was PBMCs. The TCR originated in a woman aged 50 to 60 in good health and CMV-seronegative. The CDR3 is CASSIPTGGRQPQHF. The CDR3 DNA follows: TGTGCCAGTAGTATCCCGACAGGGGGGCGGCAGCCCCAGCATTTT.